Listed below are T cell receptor beta chains from one sample, sequenced in a study of T cell responses to AZD1222 COVID-19 vaccine. TCRdb keeps only in-frame clones here, not all; method: immunoSEQ multiplex PCR. The sample lists fewer than 45,000 clones, approximately 86% occurring once. The specimen comprised peripheral blood, sampled on day 0 of AZD1222 vaccination. Every receptor here comes from an adult in good health. CDR3s include the opening cysteine and the closing phenylalanine or tryptophan. Fields, in order: D gene, clone size, V gene, CDR3 length, J gene, CDR3 protein, CDR3 DNA. A D gene is named only where the DNA matches it firmly. A clone size is listed for some rows: how often the clone was seen (once, few, many), or a class if it is expanded.

>-|-|TRBV6-5|10|TRBJ1-4
CASRGSTAFF
TGTGCCAGCAGGGGATCCACCGCGTTTTTT
>-|-|TRBV7-2|16|TRBJ1-5
CASSTRWEGSNQPQHF
TGTGCCAGCAGCACCCGATGGGAGGGATCCAATCAGCCCCAGCATTTT
>TRBD1|-|TRBV9|15|TRBJ2-3
CATRPPGTGEDTQYF
TGTGCCACCCGACCTCCCGGGACAGGGGAAGATACGCAGTATTTT
>TRBD1|-|TRBV11-3|14|TRBJ2-1
CASSLGAGGHEQFF
TGTGCCAGCAGCTTAGGGGCAGGGGGACATGAGCAGTTCTTC
>-|-|TRBV28|16|TRBJ1-3
CASSLWDTHSGNTIYF
TGTGCCAGCAGTTTATGGGACACCCACTCTGGAAACACCATATATTTT
>-|-|TRBV11-1|12|TRBJ2-7
CASRGGVYEQYF
TGTGCCAGCAGGGGTGGAGTCTACGAGCAGTACTTC
>-|-|TRBV7-9|15|TRBJ1-1
CASSVDRGLGTEAFF
TGTGCCAGCAGCGTGGACCGGGGCCTGGGGACTGAAGCTTTCTTT
>-|-|TRBV6-1|15|TRBJ1-2
CASSEPGGGDYGYTF
TGTGCCAGCAGTGAACCGGGGGGGGGTGACTATGGCTACACCTTC
>-|-|TRBV11-1|11|TRBJ1-1
CASSFETEAFF
TGTGCCAGCAGCTTCGAAACTGAAGCTTTCTTT
>-|once|TRBV19|13|TRBJ1-3
CASSIEYLDTIYF
TGTGCCAGTAGTATAGAATATTTGGACACCATATATTTT
>TRBD1|-|TRBV27|13|TRBJ1-6
CASRLGPQDRMMF
TGTGCCAGCCGTTTGGGACCTCAGGACAGGATGATGTTT
>TRBD1|-|TRBV6-1|16|TRBJ1-5
CASSETPTGVNQPQHF
TGTGCCAGCAGTGAAACCCCGACAGGGGTCAATCAGCCCCAGCATTTT
>TRBD1|-|TRBV7-2|16|TRBJ2-1
CASSLGQGGSYNEQFF
TGTGCCAGCAGCCTAGGACAGGGGGGTTCCTACAATGAGCAGTTCTTC
>-|-|TRBV25-1|15|TRBJ1-1
CASSDQQGRNTEAFF
TGTGCCAGCAGTGACCAACAGGGACGGAACACTGAAGCTTTCTTT
>-|-|TRBV28|14|TRBJ2-3
CASSSRVEADTQYF
TGTGCCAGCAGTTCGAGGGTAGAAGCAGATACGCAGTATTTT
>TRBD1|once|TRBV3-1/TRBV3-2|16|TRBJ2-5
CASSREAGQVQETQYF
TGTGCCAGCAGCCGAGAGGCGGGACAGGTCCAAGAGACCCAGTACTTC
>-|-|TRBV19|13|TRBJ2-6
CASSINGANVLTF
TGTGCCAGTAGTATTAATGGGGCCAACGTCCTGACTTTC
>-|-|TRBV25-1|17|TRBJ1-6
CASSEGRVSSYNSPLHF
TGTGCCAGCAGTGAGGGCAGGGTGAGCTCCTATAATTCACCCCTCCACTTT
>-|-|TRBV27|12|TRBJ2-3
CASSPSTDTQYF
TGTGCCAGCAGTCCCTCCACAGATACGCAGTATTTT
>TRBD2|-|TRBV2|14|TRBJ2-7
CASNGGTSGYEQYF
TGTGCCAGCAATGGCGGGACTAGTGGGTACGAGCAGTACTTC
>-|many|TRBV6-1|14|TRBJ2-4
CASSESVGMNIQYF
TGTGCCAGCAGTGAATCGGTAGGGATGAACATTCAGTACTTC
>TRBD1|-|TRBV6-5|15|TRBJ1-1
CASSTTGAMTTEAFF
TGTGCCAGCAGTACGACAGGGGCAATGACCACTGAAGCTTTCTTT
>-|once|TRBV5-1|13|TRBJ1-4
CASRNTPTEKLFF
TGCGCCAGCAGGAATACCCCGACTGAAAAACTGTTTTTT
>-|-|TRBV7-9|15|TRBJ1-3
CASSLGRDSGNTIYF
TGTGCCAGCAGCTTAGGCAGGGACTCTGGAAACACCATATATTTT
>-|-|TRBV6-6|15|TRBJ2-1
CASSSGGAPYNEQFF
TGTGCCAGCAGTTCAGGGGGGGCACCCTACAATGAGCAGTTCTTC
>-|-|TRBV2|14|TRBJ2-7
CASSEVSPRQEQYF
TGTGCCAGCAGTGAAGTGAGTCCGAGGCAGGAGCAGTACTTC
>-|-|TRBV2|16|TRBJ1-6
CASTPGRLELFSPLHF
TGTGCCAGCACCCCCGGGAGGCTCGAGTTGTTTTCACCCCTCCACTTT
>TRBD1|-|TRBV4-3|15|TRBJ1-2
CASSQGTGRSDGYTF
TGCGCCAGCAGCCAAGGGACAGGGAGGAGTGATGGCTACACCTTC
>TRBD1|-|TRBV10-3|16|TRBJ1-5
CAISESTGGGNQPQHF
TGTGCCATCAGTGAGTCGACAGGGGGTGGCAATCAGCCCCAGCATTTT
>-|-|TRBV19|13|TRBJ2-5
CASRSGVLETQYF
TGTGCCAGTAGGTCCGGGGTTCTGGAGACCCAGTACTTC
>-|-|TRBV14|14|TRBJ2-7
CASSLSGPSYEQYF
TGTGCCAGCAGCCTATCTGGGCCCTCCTACGAGCAGTACTTC
>-|-|TRBV28|15|TRBJ1-5
CAGGEGQNSNQPQHF
TGTGCCGGGGGGGAGGGGCAAAATAGCAATCAGCCCCAGCATTTT
>TRBD1|-|TRBV28|15|TRBJ2-7
CASRRSGTGTYEQYF
TGTGCCAGCAGGCGATCCGGGACAGGGACCTACGAGCAGTACTTC
>-|few|TRBV3-1/TRBV3-2|14|TRBJ1-6
CASSWGLDNSPLHF
TGTGCCAGCAGCTGGGGACTGGATAATTCACCCCTCCACTTT
>-|-|TRBV25-1|12|TRBJ1-1
CASSEWGTEAFF
TGTGCCAGCAGTGAATGGGGCACTGAAGCTTTCTTT
>TRBD1|-|TRBV18|15|TRBJ2-7
CASSAGTGSSYEQYF
TGTGCCAGCTCGGCCGGGACAGGGAGCTCCTACGAGCAGTACTTC
>TRBD1|-|TRBV27|13|TRBJ1-6
CASSGQGNSPLHF
TGTGCCAGTTCGGGACAGGGGAATTCACCCCTCCACTTT
>TRBD1|once|TRBV10-1|13|TRBJ1-2
CASSEDREGGYTF
TGCGCCAGCAGTGAGGACAGGGAGGGAGGCTACACCTTC
>-|-|TRBV19|15|TRBJ1-1
CASSIASWGSTEAFF
TGTGCCAGTAGTATAGCATCCTGGGGTTCGACTGAAGCTTTCTTT
>TRBD1|once|TRBV29-1|16|TRBJ2-1
CSVERPDRGGSNEQFF
TGCAGCGTTGAGAGGCCCGACAGGGGTGGCTCGAATGAGCAGTTCTTC
>TRBD1|once|TRBV4-2|16|TRBJ1-6
CASSQEFDRVNSPLHF
TGTGCCAGCAGCCAAGAGTTCGACAGGGTAAATTCACCCCTCCACTTT
>-|-|TRBV3-1/TRBV3-2|15|TRBJ1-4
CASSKWADADVKLFF
TGTGCCAGCAGCAAGTGGGCAGACGCGGACGTAAAACTGTTTTTT
>-|-|TRBV28|15|TRBJ2-7
CASSSPTGFSYEQYF
TGTGCCAGCAGTTCCCCCACAGGGTTCTCCTACGAGCAGTACTTC
>-|-|TRBV4-3|15|TRBJ1-2
CASSQDRHPVYGYTF
TGCGCCAGCAGCCAAGATCGCCATCCTGTCTATGGCTACACCTTC
>-|-|TRBV11-1|14|TRBJ2-5
CASSRGRGAETQYF
TGTGCCAGCAGCCGGGGGCGGGGTGCAGAGACCCAGTACTTC
>-|-|TRBV6-5|12|TRBJ2-7
CASKAPVYEQYF
TGTGCCAGCAAAGCCCCCGTATACGAGCAGTACTTC
>-|-|TRBV19|13|TRBJ2-5
CASSTGRGQTQYF
TGTGCCAGTAGTACGGGCAGAGGTCAGACCCAGTACTTC